This passage covers 28 T cell receptor beta chains from one sample sequenced in a study of blood T cells in healthy people across ages. Then a second PCR, running about 7 to 11 cycles, was carried out with a sample-barcoded 5' primer and a J-beta primer mix. TCRdb re-analysed the 5' RACE reads in MiXCR, keeping a single row per CDR3 protein. Of 1.5 million to 2 million distinct CDR3 sequences in the sample, 49% were seen once. The material sequenced was blood. These receptors were taken from a woman aged 40-49 years in good health.

The chain uses TRBV28 and TRBJ2-4; D gene uncertain. This CDR3 has 14 residues. V lost 3 bases to trimming and J lost 9 bases, with 15 bases between them. Germline-derived CDR1 and CDR2 are MDHEN and SYDVKM. CDR3 region: CASSFYRGDAIQYF. CDR3 nucleotide sequence: TGTGCCAGCAGTTTCTACAGAGGTGATGCCATTCAGTACTTC.

The gene calls are TRBV28 and TRBJ2-7; 7 bases match TRBD1. Germline V gives CDR1 MDHEN, CDR2 SYDVKM. The CDR3 sequence is 15 residues long. Unmatched junction bases numbered 7, after V lost 5 bases and J lost 0 bases. The chain's CDR3 is CASSDIQGFSYEQYF. The DNA for the CDR3 is TGTGCCAGCAGTGATATACAGGGGTTCTCCTACGAGCAGTACTTC.

The V gene is TRBV20-1, the J gene TRBJ2-6, with D perhaps matching TRBD1 (5 bases). The CDR3 totals 16 residues. Germline values: CDR1 DFQATT, CDR2 SNEGSKA (reference sequence). Trimming removed 0 bases at V and 2 bases at J, with 11 bases between. The CDR3 region is CSAREGARAGANVLTF. The CDR3 DNA reads TGCAGTGCTAGAGAAGGGGCACGTGCTGGGGCCAACGTCCTGACTTTC.

This clonotype was recorded many times. This chain joins TRBV7-2 and TRBJ2-5, with D hard to call. V dropped 6 bases and J dropped 1 base, with 6 bases sitting between them. CDR1 is SGHTA, CDR2 FQGNSA, per germline. This CDR3 has 12 amino acids. CDR3 residues: CASSLFQETQYF. The CDR3 nucleotides read TGTGCCAGCAGTTTATTCCAAGAGACCCAGTACTTC.

In this sample, this clonotype turned up once. This chain connects TRBV11-2 to TRBJ2-1; D is unresolved. The tail of the sequence fits TRBJ2-7 better, so the J call may be wrong. The CDR3 consists of 13 residues. CDR1 and CDR2 (germline): SGHAT, FQNNGV. The CDR3 spells CASSLDLINEQYF. As DNA, the CDR3 is TGTGCCAGCAGCTTAGATCTTATCAATGAGCAGTACTTC.

The count of this clonotype is one. One end of the junction varies from germline; a read error may be responsible. The CDR3, as DNA: TGCGCCAGCAGCTTGGTTCCCCTAGCGGGCTCCTACAATAAGCAGTTCTTC. Its translation is CASSLVPLAGSYNKQFF. The V and J genes are TRBV5-1 and TRBJ2-1; 8 bases match TRBD2. Germline-derived CDR1 and CDR2 are SGHRS and YFSETQ. This CDR3 is 17 amino acids long.

The chain links TRBV29-1 to TRBJ2-1; the D gene is possibly TRBD1 (5 bases). Gene TRBJ2-7 matches the end of the DNA better, so the J call may be wrong. This CDR3 is 13 amino acids long. Germline V gene sequence: CDR1 SQVTM, CDR2 ANQGSEA. The CDR3 DNA is TGCAGCGTTGGGCAGGGCGCCTACAATGAGCAGTACTTC. Protein product: CSVGQGAYNEQYF.

The chain carries TRBV28 and TRBJ2-1; weak D call: TRBD2 (6 bases). The CDR3 runs 21 residues. Between the trimmed V and J ends, which lost 1 base and 6 bases, there was a span of 31 bases. CDR1 is MDHEN and CDR2 is SYDVKM in the germline V gene. DNA for the CDR3: TGTGCCAGCAGTTTATCGTGGTGGGGGGTTTTCACCCCAGTTCCCTCCAATGAGCAGTTCTTC. Amino acids: CASSLSWWGVFTPVPSNEQFF.

In DNA, the CDR3 is TGCAGTGCTAGAAGTGTCGGGGACAGGGGGACCAGCACAGATACGCAGTATTTT. Its protein product is CSARSVGDRGTSTDTQYF. The chain has TRBV20-1 and TRBJ2-3; 11 nucleotides agree with TRBD1. With 2 bases clipped from V and 0 bases from J, the junction kept 10 bases outside the gene matches. Per the germline V gene, CDR1 is DFQATT and CDR2 is SNEGSKA (reference sequence). The CDR3 has 18 residues.

The chain employs TRBV24-1 and TRBJ1-2; D call uncertain. V lost 4 bases and J lost 3, with 8 bases in between. CDR1 KGHDR and CDR2 SFDVKD come from the germline V gene. CDR3 length equals 13 residues. The CDR3 sequence is CATSEEEDYGYTF. The CDR3 DNA is TGTGCCACCAGTGAGGAGGAGGACTATGGCTACACCTTC.

The DNA for the CDR3 is TGTGCCAGCGCCCACCTCGGACGGACGGCGGAAGCTTTCTTT. The encoded protein is CASAHLGRTAEAFF. The rearrangement joins TRBV25-1 to TRBJ1-1; D not certain. The CDR3 has 14 residues. Trimming removed 8 bases from V and 8 bases from J, with 21 bases in between. Germline CDR1 is MGHDK and CDR2 is SYGVNS.

There are a few counts of this clonotype. The chain uses TRBV7-2 and TRBJ2-1; 11 bases are a match to TRBD2. Germline V gene data show CDR1 as SGHTA and CDR2 as FQGNSA. The J segment lost 12 bases and the V segment lost 1 base, leaving 11 bases of the junction unmatched. The CDR3 has 16 amino acids. In DNA form, the CDR3 reads TGTGCCAGCAGCTTAGGGGGCCTAGCGGGGGGTCAGAGGCAGTTCTTC. It codes for CASSLGGLAGGQRQFF.

This chain connects TRBV4-3 to TRBJ2-3, with D hard to call. The CDR3 is 12 residues long. V was cut by 1 base and J by 6 bases, with 5 bases left in between. The germline CDR1 and CDR2 sequences are LGHNA and YSLEER. This CDR3 is CASSQAEDTQYF. The CDR3 region has the DNA TGCGCCAGCAGCCAAGCCGAGGATACGCAGTATTTT.

This clonotype showed up just a few times. V usage is TRBV6-5 and J usage is TRBJ2-3; TRBD2 aligns across 8 bases. Germline V lookup: CDR1 MNHEY, CDR2 SVGAGI. The CDR3 is made up of 16 amino acids. The V gene end was trimmed by 0 bases and the J gene end by 5 bases; junction bases not matched to a gene: 7. CDR3 protein: CASSYSAGGAGDTQYF. CDR3 bases: TGTGCCAGCAGTTACTCGGCGGGGGGCGCAGGAGATACGCAGTATTTT.

The chain uses TRBV4-3 and TRBJ2-3; 8 nucleotides match TRBD2. V shed 3 bases, J shed 5 bases, and the junction held 13 bases outside the gene matches. The CDR3 totals 17 residues. Germline lookup yields CDR1 LGHNA and CDR2 YSLEER. Written as DNA, the CDR3 is TGCGCCAGCAGCCACGTGACCGGGGGGGGCCAGCAAGATACGCAGTATTTT. Translated: CASSHVTGGGQQDTQYF.

The chain employs TRBV12-3 or TRBV12-4 and TRBJ2-5, with 10 bases matching TRBD2. The CDR3 runs to 17 residues. After removal of 1 base from V and 4 bases from J, the junction contained 9 bases not matched to a gene. The CDR3 coding sequence is TGTGCCAGCAGTTTAGGTCTTAGCGGGGGGCCTGGAGAGACCCAGTACTTC. This translates into CASSLGLSGGPGETQYF.

This sequence joins TRBV11-2 and TRBJ2-5; maybe TRBD2 (6 bases). Germline V gene data show CDR1 as SGHAT and CDR2 as FQNNGV. The CDR3 contains 17 residues. Trimming removed 3 bases from V and 1 base from J, with 18 bases in between. This CDR3 reads CASSLVLGGVGQETQYF. In DNA form, the CDR3 reads TGTGCCAGCAGCTTGGTCTTGGGGGGAGTCGGCCAAGAGACCCAGTACTTC.

Concerning this clonotype: A much more abundant neighbour one base away suggests this may be a read error. For the CDR3, the DNA is TGCGGTGCTAGAGACGCTGCCAGGGCGACTCCCTACGAGCAGTACTTC. The encoded protein is CGARDAARATPYEQYF. V usage is TRBV20-1 and J usage is TRBJ2-7; tentatively, D is TRBD1 (5 bases). CDR1 is DFQATT, CDR2 SNEGSKA, per germline (reference sequence). The CDR3 contains 16 residues.

This clonotype was observed a handful of times. The J gene is TRBJ2-1, the V gene TRBV12-3 or TRBV12-4, with unresolved D. The CDR3 contains 12 residues. The V end was cut by 6 bases, the J end by 9 bases, with 12 bases between. The CDR3 DNA is TGTGCCAGCAGATCAATGGGATTTGAGCAGTTCTTC. As protein: CASRSMGFEQFF.

This clonotype was seen only a few times. V gene TRBV12-5 combines with J gene TRBJ2-3, with D possibly being TRBD1 (6 bases). Germline loops: CDR1 LGHNT, CDR2 FRNRAP. The CDR3 is 16 amino acids. V was trimmed by 1 base and J by 0 bases, leaving 11 bases between them. CDR3 region: CASGLGEQGSTDTQYF. As DNA, the CDR3 is TGTGCTAGTGGTTTGGGAGAACAGGGAAGCACAGATACGCAGTATTTT.

The CDR3 DNA is TGCGCCAGCAGCTTGACAGAGGCTTTCTTAGGGTCCTACAATGAGCAGTTCTTC. This encodes CASSLTEAFLGSYNEQFF. V is TRBV5-1 and J is TRBJ2-1, with D unresolved. The CDR3 length is 18 residues. V was cut by 1 base and J by 1 base, with 18 bases left in between. The V gene's germline CDR1 is SGHRS and CDR2 YFSETQ.

This clonotype was counted only a few times. The V gene is TRBV29-1, the J gene TRBJ2-1, with TRBD1 matching over 8 bases. The CDR3 is 14 amino acids. V shed 6 bases and J 4 bases; nucleotides not matched to a gene: 8. Germline lookup yields CDR1 SQVTM and CDR2 ANQGSEA. The CDR3 nucleotides read TGCAGCGTGCTAACAGGGGGACCTTACAATGAGCAGTTCTTC. Residues: CSVLTGGPYNEQFF.

The chain has TRBV9 and TRBJ2-3, with D uncertain. The CDR3 runs to 12 residues. V lost 3 bases, J lost 8 bases, and 10 bases lay in between. Germline CDR1 and CDR2: SGDLS and YYNGEE. The CDR3 is CASSEGWGTQYF. The CDR3 DNA reads TGTGCCAGCAGCGAGGGTTGGGGTACGCAGTATTTT.

This clonotype was detected ten times or more. V and J are TRBV3-1 and TRBJ2-5; D call uncertain. CDR1 is LGHDT, CDR2 YNNKEL, per germline (reference sequence). The CDR3 has 12 residues. Trimming removed 2 bases at V and 1 base at J, with 2 bases between. Written as DNA, the CDR3 is TGTGCCAGCAGCCAATTCCAAGAGACCCAGTACTTC. Translated: CASSQFQETQYF.

A note on this clonotype: A single base separates this from a much larger clone, so it may be a read error. The gene calls are TRBV7-2 and TRBJ2-4; TRBD2 is a possible D gene (5 bases). Germline CDR1 reads SGHTA; CDR2 reads FQGNSA. The V and J ends lost 3 bases and 13 bases respectively, with 16 bases between them. The CDR3 totals 13 residues. CDR3 residues: CASSLPPAREQYF. The CDR3, as DNA: TGTGCCAGCAGCTTGCCCCCTGCAAGGGAGCAGTACTTC.

This clonotype showed up just a few times. The chain carries TRBV28 and TRBJ2-7; D is possibly TRBD2 (6 bases). The CDR3 covers 11 residues. The germline CDR1 and CDR2 sequences are MDHEN and SYDVKM. Trimming shortened V by 8 bases and J by 9 bases, and 14 bases separated the two germline ends. The CDR3 DNA sequence: TGTGCCAGCCTCTCCGGGGAGGTGCAGTACTTC. The encoded protein is CASLSGEVQYF.

The J gene is TRBJ2-5, the V gene TRBV20-1; D might be TRBD1 (5 bases). This CDR3 contains 15 residues. Germline assignment: CDR1 DFQATT and CDR2 SNEGSKA (reference sequence). The V end lost 5 bases, the J end lost 5 bases, and 21 bases lay between the germline ends. CDR3 loop: CSAVPQVQKGETQYF. The CDR3 DNA follows: TGCAGTGCTGTCCCACAGGTCCAAAAGGGGGAGACCCAGTACTTC.

The chain is built from TRBV6-2 or TRBV6-3 and TRBJ1-1; 7 positions match TRBD1. The junction had 7 bases not matched to a gene; V was cut back by 2 bases and J by 4 bases. CDR1 and CDR2 from the germline V gene are MNHEY and SVGEGT. This CDR3 contains 15 residues. The CDR3 nucleotides read TGTGCCAGCAGTTACCTCAGGGGGTCGAGCACTGAAGCTTTCTTT. It specifies CASSYLRGSSTEAFF.